A selection of T cell receptor beta chains follows, all from one sample in a study of shared clonotypes between healthy human individuals. Assay used: immunoSEQ multiplex PCR; TCRdb lists only in-frame clones, some missing. The data hold 2 million to 2.5 million clones, with 80% to 95% observed a single time. Sequenced sample: naive CD4+ T cells from PBMCs. The source of these receptors is a man in his late teens or twenties in good health. Some clones in this sample may be carry-over from other donors' samples. Both conserved end residues are part of each CDR3. Fields, in order: clone size, D gene, J gene, V gene, CDR3 DNA, CDR3 protein. A D gene is named only where the DNA matches it firmly. Rows may omit the clone size; those that give it use once, few, many or a size class.

- | TRBD2 | TRBJ2-3 | TRBV5-1 | TGCGCCAGCAGCTTGGCCCCACGCGGGGGGAGCACAGATACGCAGTATTTT | CASSLAPRGGSTDTQYF
- | - | TRBJ2-7 | TRBV7-8 | TGTGCCAGCAGCTTAGCCGGACTAAGGAACGCCTACGAGCAGTACTTC | CASSLAGLRNAYEQYF
- | - | TRBJ1-1 | TRBV4-1 | TGCGCCAGCAGCAAACAAGATAATCAGAACACTGAAGCTTTCTTT | CASSKQDNQNTEAFF
- | TRBD1 | TRBJ2-7 | TRBV4-2 | TGTGCCAGCAGCCAGGGGGACAGGACCCACGGGCAGTACTTC | CASSQGDRTHGQYF
- | TRBD1 | TRBJ2-7 | TRBV5-4 | TGTGCCAGCAGTCGACAGGGAAGCTCCTACGAGCAGTACTTC | CASSRQGSSYEQYF
- | - | TRBJ2-1 | TRBV7-2 | TGTGCCAGCAGCCGAGCAGGGGGACGGGGGAATGAGCAGTTCTTC | CASSRAGGRGNEQFF
- | TRBD1 | TRBJ1-1 | TRBV5-7 | TGTGCCAGCAGCTTAAAATACAGGGGGTGGACTGAAGCTTTCTTT | CASSLKYRGWTEAFF
- | - | TRBJ2-5 | TRBV28 | TGTGCCAGCAGTTTCACCGTCTCCTGGGTCGGAATCCAAGAGACCCAGTACTTC | CASSFTVSWVGIQETQYF
once | TRBD2 | TRBJ2-1 | TRBV25-1 | TGTGCCAGCAGGGGGACTAGCGGTCTGGGGGGCAATGAGCAGTTCTTC | CASRGTSGLGGNEQFF
- | TRBD1 | TRBJ2-1 | TRBV5-1 | TGCGCCAGCAGCCACCGGGACAGGGGGTACAATGAGCAGTTCTTC | CASSHRDRGYNEQFF
- | - | TRBJ2-7 | TRBV9 | TGTGCCAGCAGCGCCTTGGACAGTCGCGCCGAGCAGTACTTC | CASSALDSRAEQYF
- | - | TRBJ2-1 | TRBV7-3 | TGTGCCAGCAGCTTAAACGGTCGGAGCTCCTACAATGAGCAGTTCTTC | CASSLNGRSSYNEQFF
- | TRBD2 | TRBJ2-3 | TRBV7-2 | TGTGCCAGCAGCTTAACTAGCGGGAGAGGGACAGATACGCAGTATTTT | CASSLTSGRGTDTQYF
- | TRBD2 | TRBJ2-3 | TRBV7-3 | TGTGCCAGCAGCTTAGGTATCGTTGCGGGAGGGAGCACAGATACGCAGTATTTT | CASSLGIVAGGSTDTQYF
- | - | TRBJ1-6 | TRBV6-6 | TGTGCCAGCACTGTTCCAAATTCACCCCTCCACTTT | CASTVPNSPLHF
- | - | TRBJ2-7 | TRBV6-1 | TGTGCCAGCAAAGATGGCAGCATCTCCTACGAGCAGTACTTC | CASKDGSISYEQYF
- | - | TRBJ1-1 | TRBV6-4 | TGTGCCAGCAGTGAGGAGGTGAGCAGACCGATGAACACTGAAGCTTTCTTT | CASSEEVSRPMNTEAFF
- | - | TRBJ2-7 | TRBV10-3 | TGTGCCATCAGTGAGTCAGTCAGGACTTACGAGCAGTACTTC | CAISESVRTYEQYF
- | TRBD1 | TRBJ1-2 | TRBV28 | TGTGCCAGCAGGGACAGGGGAGTCTATGGCTACACCTTC | CASRDRGVYGYTF
- | - | TRBJ2-2 | TRBV28 | TGTGCCAGCCAGGTCATTAACACCGGGGAGCTGTTTTTT | CASQVINTGELFF
- | - | TRBJ2-3 | TRBV5-4 | TGTGCCAGCAGCTTGGGCGGGGCATCAGATACGCAGTATTTT | CASSLGGASDTQYF
few | - | TRBJ1-1 | TRBV19 | TGTGCCACCCGTAAGGGGCTAGAAGCTTTCTTT | CATRKGLEAFF
few | - | TRBJ1-5 | TRBV30 | TGTGCCTGGAGTGTAAATAGCAATCAGCCCCAGCATTTT | CAWSVNSNQPQHF
- | - | TRBJ2-1 | TRBV9 | TGTGCCAGCAGCGTGAGTGGGAGCTCCTACAATGAGCAGTTCTTC | CASSVSGSSYNEQFF
- | TRBD2 | TRBJ2-1 | TRBV28 | TGTGCCAGCAGTTTGGGGGTAGCGGGAGGTTACAATGAGCAGTTCTTC | CASSLGVAGGYNEQFF
- | - | TRBJ2-7 | TRBV6-1 | TGTGCCAGCAGTGGGGCTCTAGCGCTATACGAGCAGTACTTC | CASSGALALYEQYF
- | - | TRBJ1-2 | TRBV6-1 | TGTGCCAGCAGGATATTGGGGGATATGGTATATGGCTACACCTTC | CASRILGDMVYGYTF
- | - | TRBJ2-5 | TRBV5-5 | TGTGCCAGCAGCTTGATCACTCGGAGCCAAGAGACCCAGTACTTC | CASSLITRSQETQYF
- | - | TRBJ1-4 | TRBV11-2 | TGTGCCAGCAGCTTAAGGACAATCCGAGTGGGTGAAAAACTGTTTTTT | CASSLRTIRVGEKLFF
- | TRBD1 | TRBJ2-3 | TRBV15 | TGTGCCACCAGCAGAAGGACAGGGGACCCAGATACGCAGTATTTT | CATSRRTGDPDTQYF
- | - | TRBJ2-3 | TRBV6-5 | TGTGCCAGCAGCTGGACAGGCACAGATACGCAGTATTTT | CASSWTGTDTQYF
- | - | TRBJ2-2 | TRBV28 | TGTGCCAGCATGAGGCGGGCCCCCCCCGGGGAGCTGTTTTTT | CASMRRAPPGELFF
- | TRBD1 | TRBJ1-2 | TRBV19 | TGTGCCAGTAGTCCCCAAAACGCCGGGACAGGCTATGGCTACACCTTC | CASSPQNAGTGYGYTF
few | - | TRBJ1-1 | TRBV5-1 | TGCGCCAGCAGCCCGGGGGTGGCCACTGAAGCTTTCTTT | CASSPGVATEAFF
- | TRBD1 | TRBJ2-1 | TRBV25-1 | TGTGCCAGCACCACCCCGTCACAGGGGGACAATGAGCAGTTCTTC | CASTTPSQGDNEQFF
- | TRBD2 | TRBJ2-2 | TRBV7-2 | TGTGCCAGCAGCTTTAGCGGGTCTAGCGGGAGGTACACCGGGGAGCTGTTTTTT | CASSFSGSSGRYTGELFF
- | - | TRBJ1-2 | TRBV5-1 | TGCGCCAGCGCCGGCCTCCTTAACTATGGCTACACCTTC | CASAGLLNYGYTF
- | - | TRBJ1-4 | TRBV19 | TGTGCCAGTACTCATCTACCAGGCTCAAAGGAAAAACTGTTTTTT | CASTHLPGSKEKLFF
few | TRBD1 | TRBJ1-4 | TRBV18 | TGTGCCAGCTCAGCGCAGGACAGGGGCGGCCTGTTTTTT | CASSAQDRGGLFF